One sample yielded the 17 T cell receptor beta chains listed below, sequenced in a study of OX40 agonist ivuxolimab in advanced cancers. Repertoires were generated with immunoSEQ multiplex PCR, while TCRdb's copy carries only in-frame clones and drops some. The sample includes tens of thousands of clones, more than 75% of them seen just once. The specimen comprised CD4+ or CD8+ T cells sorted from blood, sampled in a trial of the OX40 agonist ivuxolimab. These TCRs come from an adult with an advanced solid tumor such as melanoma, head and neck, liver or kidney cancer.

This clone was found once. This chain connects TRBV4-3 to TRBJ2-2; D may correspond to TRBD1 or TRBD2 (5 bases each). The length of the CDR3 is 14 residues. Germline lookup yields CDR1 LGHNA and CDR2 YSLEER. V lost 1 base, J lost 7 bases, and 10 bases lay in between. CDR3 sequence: CASSQGEGIGELFF. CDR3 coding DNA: TGCGCCAGCAGCCAAGGAGAGGGGATCGGGGAGCTGTTTTTT.

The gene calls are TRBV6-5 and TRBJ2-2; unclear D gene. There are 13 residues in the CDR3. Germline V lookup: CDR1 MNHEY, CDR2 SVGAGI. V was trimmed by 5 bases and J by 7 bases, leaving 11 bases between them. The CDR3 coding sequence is TGTGCCAGCAGTACCACGGGTGGCGGGGAGCTGTTTTTT. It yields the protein CASSTTGGGELFF.

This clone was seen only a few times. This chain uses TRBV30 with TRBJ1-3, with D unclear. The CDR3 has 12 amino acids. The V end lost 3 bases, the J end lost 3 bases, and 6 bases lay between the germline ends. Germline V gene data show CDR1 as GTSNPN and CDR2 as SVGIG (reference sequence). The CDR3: CAWRRDGNTIYF. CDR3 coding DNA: TGTGCCTGGAGAAGGGATGGAAACACCATATATTTT. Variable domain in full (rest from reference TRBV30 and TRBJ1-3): SQTIHQWPATLVQPVGSPLSLECTVEGTSNPNLYWYRQAAGRGLQLLFYSVGIGQISSEVPQNLSASRPQDRQFILSSKKLLLSDSGFYLCAWRRDGNTIYFGEGSWLTVV.

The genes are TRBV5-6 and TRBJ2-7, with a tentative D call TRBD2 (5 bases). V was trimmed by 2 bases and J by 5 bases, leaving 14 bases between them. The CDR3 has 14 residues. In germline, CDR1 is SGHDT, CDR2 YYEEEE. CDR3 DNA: TGTGCCAGCAGCTTCGGACGCCCGAGGGACGAGCAGTACTTC. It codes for CASSFGRPRDEQYF.

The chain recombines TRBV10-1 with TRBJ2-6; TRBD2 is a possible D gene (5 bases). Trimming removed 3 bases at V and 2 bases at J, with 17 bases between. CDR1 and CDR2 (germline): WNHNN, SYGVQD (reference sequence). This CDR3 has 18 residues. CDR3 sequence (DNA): TGCGCCAGCAGTGACGGGGAACCCAATTTCGCTGGGGCCAACGTCCTGACTTTC. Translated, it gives CASSDGEPNFAGANVLTF.

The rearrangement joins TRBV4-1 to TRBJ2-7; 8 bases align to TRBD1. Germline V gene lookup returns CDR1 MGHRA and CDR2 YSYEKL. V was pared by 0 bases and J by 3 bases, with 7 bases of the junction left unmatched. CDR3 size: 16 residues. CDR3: CASSQDPGQGVYEQYF. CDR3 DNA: TGCGCCAGCAGCCAAGATCCCGGACAGGGTGTCTACGAGCAGTACTTC.

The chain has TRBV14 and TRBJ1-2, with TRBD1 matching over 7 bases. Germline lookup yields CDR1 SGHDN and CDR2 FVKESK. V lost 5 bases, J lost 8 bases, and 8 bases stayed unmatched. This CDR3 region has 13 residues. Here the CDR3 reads CASSETGTYGYTF. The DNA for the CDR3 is TGTGCCAGCAGCGAGACAGGGACTTACGGCTACACCTTC.

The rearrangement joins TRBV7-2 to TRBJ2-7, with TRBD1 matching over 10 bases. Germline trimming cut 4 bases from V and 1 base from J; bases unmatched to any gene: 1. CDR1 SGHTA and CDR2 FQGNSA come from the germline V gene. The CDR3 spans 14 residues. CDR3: CASSWDRGSYEQYF. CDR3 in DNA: TGTGCCAGCAGCTGGGACAGGGGATCCTACGAGCAGTACTTC.

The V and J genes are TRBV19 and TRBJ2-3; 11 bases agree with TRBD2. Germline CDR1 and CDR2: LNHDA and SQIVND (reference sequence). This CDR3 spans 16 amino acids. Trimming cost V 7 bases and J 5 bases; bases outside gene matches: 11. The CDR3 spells CASTSLAGGPVDTQYF. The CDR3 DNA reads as TGTGCCAGTACCTCTTTAGCGGGAGGGCCAGTAGATACGCAGTATTTT.

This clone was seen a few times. DNA of the CDR3: TGCAGCGTGGCCAGTCCTCAATCGGCAACTAATGAAAAACTGTTTTTT. It translates to CSVASPQSATNEKLFF. This chain joins TRBV29-1 and TRBJ1-4; the D is unclear. The CDR3 loop spans 16 amino acids. V was cut by 6 bases and J by 0 bases, with 17 bases left in between. The germline V gene has CDR1 SQVTM and CDR2 ANQGSEA.

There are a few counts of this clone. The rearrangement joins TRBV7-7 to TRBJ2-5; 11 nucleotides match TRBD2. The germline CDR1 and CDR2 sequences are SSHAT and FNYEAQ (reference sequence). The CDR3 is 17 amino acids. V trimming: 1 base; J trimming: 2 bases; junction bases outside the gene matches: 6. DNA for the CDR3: TGTGCCAGCAGCTTAGAAGCTAGCGGGGGGAGGCAAGAGACCCAGTACTTC. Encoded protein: CASSLEASGGRQETQYF.

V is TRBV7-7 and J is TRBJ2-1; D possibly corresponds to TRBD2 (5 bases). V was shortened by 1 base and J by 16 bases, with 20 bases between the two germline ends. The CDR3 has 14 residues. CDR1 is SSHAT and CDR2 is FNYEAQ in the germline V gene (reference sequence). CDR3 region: CASSLDVDPRGLFF. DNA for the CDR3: TGTGCCAGCAGCTTAGATGTTGACCCGCGAGGGTTATTCTTC.

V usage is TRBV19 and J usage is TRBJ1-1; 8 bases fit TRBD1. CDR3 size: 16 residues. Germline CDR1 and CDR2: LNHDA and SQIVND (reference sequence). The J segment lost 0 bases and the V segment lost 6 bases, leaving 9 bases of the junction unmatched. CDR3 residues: CASSHRQGSLNTEAFF. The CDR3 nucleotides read TGTGCCAGTAGCCACCGACAGGGGTCCTTGAACACTGAAGCTTTCTTT.

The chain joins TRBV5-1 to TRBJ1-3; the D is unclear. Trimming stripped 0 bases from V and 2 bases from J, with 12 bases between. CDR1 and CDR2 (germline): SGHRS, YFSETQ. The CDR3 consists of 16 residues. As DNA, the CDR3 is TGCGCCAGCAGCTTGGGGTTTAAGAAGGCTGGAAACACCATATATTTT. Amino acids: CASSLGFKKAGNTIYF.

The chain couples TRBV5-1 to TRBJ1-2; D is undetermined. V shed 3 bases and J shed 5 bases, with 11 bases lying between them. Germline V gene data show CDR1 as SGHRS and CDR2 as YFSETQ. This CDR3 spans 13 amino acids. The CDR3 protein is CASSSRPRYGYTF. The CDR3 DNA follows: TGCGCCAGCAGCTCCCGTCCGCGTTATGGCTACACCTTC.

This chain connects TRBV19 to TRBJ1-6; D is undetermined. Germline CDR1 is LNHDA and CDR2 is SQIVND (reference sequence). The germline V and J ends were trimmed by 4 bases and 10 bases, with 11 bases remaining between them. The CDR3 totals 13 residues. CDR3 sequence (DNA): TGTGCCAGTAGTACAGGAAGAGAATCACCCCTCCACTTT. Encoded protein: CASSTGRESPLHF. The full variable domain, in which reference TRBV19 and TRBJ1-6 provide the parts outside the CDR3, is DGGITQSPKYLFRKEGQNVTLSCEQNLNHDAMYWYRQDPGQGLRLIYYSQIVNDFQKGDIAEGYSVSREKKESFPLTVTSAQKNPTAFYLCASSTGRESPLHFGNGTRLTVT.

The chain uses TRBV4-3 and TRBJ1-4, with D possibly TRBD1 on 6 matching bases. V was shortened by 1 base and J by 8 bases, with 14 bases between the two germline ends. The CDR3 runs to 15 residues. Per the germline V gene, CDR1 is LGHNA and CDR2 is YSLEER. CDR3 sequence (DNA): TGCGCCAGCAGCCAAGCGCACAGGGAAGAAGAAAAACTGTTTTTT. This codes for CASSQAHREEEKLFF.